The 13 T cell receptor beta chains presented below share a single source sample, sequenced in a study of long-term antiretroviral therapy in people with HIV. With survey level as its setting, the immunoSEQ assay was v3.0. Data came from immunoSEQ multiplex PCR; TCRdb stores just in-frame clones and leaves some out. The repertoire holds some 28,000 clones, with about 95% as singletons. Source: unsorted PBMCs, taken 6 to 6.5 years after starting antiretroviral therapy. The receptors derive from a man aged 25 to 40 with HIV.

This clone has a single count. V usage is TRBV7-3 and J usage is TRBJ2-1, with a weak D call TRBD2 (6 bases). Per the germline V gene, CDR1 is SGHTA and CDR2 is FQGTGA. Trimming took 5 bases from V and 9 from J, leaving 8 bases between them. This CDR3 is 11 amino acids long. CDR3 in DNA: TGTGCCAGCAGCCTGGGGGGTGAGCAGTTCTTC. Its protein product is CASSLGGEQFF.

The chain carries TRBV28 and TRBJ1-1, with TRBD1 as a possible D gene (5 bases). V was cut by 4 bases and J by 3 bases, with 15 bases left in between. The CDR3 contains 15 residues. Germline V gene lookup returns CDR1 MDHEN and CDR2 SYDVKM. The CDR3 DNA sequence: TGTGCCAGCAGTTCTATTGACCCGGGGCACACTGAAGCTTTCTTT. This encodes CASSSIDPGHTEAFF.

This sequence joins TRBV7-9 and TRBJ2-1; D perhaps matches TRBD2 (5 bases). This CDR3 is 15 amino acids long. Germline CDR1 is SEHNR and CDR2 is FQNEAQ (reference sequence). With 1 base removed from V and 10 bases from J, the gap between germline ends came to 17 bases. Here the CDR3 DNA reads TGTGCCAGCAGCTTAGAGGTTAGGACCCCGGGGGAGCAGTTCTTC. This translates into CASSLEVRTPGEQFF.

The chain links TRBV28 to TRBJ2-7; D may be TRBD1 or TRBD2 (5 bases each). Germline CDR1 MDHEN, CDR2 SYDVKM. This CDR3 comprises 14 residues. Trimming cost V 7 bases and J 0 bases, with 13 bases left between them. The CDR3 protein is CASKLRDVSYEQYF. CDR3 nucleotide sequence: TGTGCCAGCAAACTACGGGACGTCTCCTACGAGCAGTACTTC.

The V gene is TRBV7-2, the J gene TRBJ2-3; D ambiguous. The V end lost 0 bases, the J end lost 2 bases, and 6 bases lay between the germline ends. This CDR3 comprises 14 residues. Germline V gives CDR1 SGHTA, CDR2 FQGNSA. In DNA form, the CDR3 reads TGTGCCAGCAGCTTAGCGAAGTACACAGATACGCAGTATTTT. Protein: CASSLAKYTDTQYF.

J is TRBJ1-1 and V is TRBV7-9; D not resolved. This CDR3 contains 11 residues. The ends were cut back, 7 bases at V and 6 bases at J, with 9 bases in the middle. The V gene's germline CDR1 is SEHNR and CDR2 FQNEAQ (reference sequence). The CDR3 loop reads CASTSVAEAFF. The CDR3 DNA sequence: TGTGCCAGCACCTCCGTCGCTGAAGCTTTCTTT.

The sample holds a few counts of this clone. The genes are TRBV5-1 and TRBJ2-7, with D unclear. Trimming pared 2 bases from V and 3 bases from J, leaving 3 bases between. CDR1 and CDR2 from the germline V gene are SGHRS and YFSETQ. CDR3 length equals 11 residues. CDR3 sequence (DNA): TGCGCCAGCAGCTTTGACTACGAGCAGTACTTC. It translates to CASSFDYEQYF. Together with reference TRBV5-1 and TRBJ2-7, the CDR3 gives the full variable domain: KAGVTQTPRYLIKTRGQQVTLSCSPISGHRSVSWYQQTPGQGLQFLFEYFSETQRNKGNFPGRFSGRQFSNSRSEMNVSTLELGDSALYLCASSFDYEQYFGPGTRLTVT.

This clone was detected once. J is TRBJ2-3 and V is TRBV13, with D perhaps being TRBD1 or TRBD2 (7 bases each). In germline, CDR1 is PRHDT, CDR2 FYEKMQ (reference sequence). The V end was cut by 3 bases, the J end by 11 bases, with 18 bases between. The CDR3 totals 14 residues. The CDR3 loop reads CASSFGSGGGRQYF. CDR3 sequence (DNA): TGTGCCAGCAGCTTCGGTTCAGGGGGGGGCAGGCAGTATTTT.

The V call is TRBV9, the J call TRBJ1-2; the D is unclear. From germline, CDR1 is SGDLS and CDR2 YYNGEE. This CDR3 has 15 residues. The V gene lost 0 bases and the J gene lost 0 bases, with 9 bases spanning the gap. The chain's CDR3 is CASSVAGIANYGYTF. The CDR3 DNA follows: TGTGCCAGCAGCGTAGCGGGGATAGCTAACTATGGCTACACCTTC.

The V call is TRBV12-5, the J call TRBJ2-6; TRBD1 aligns across 9 bases. This CDR3 has 17 amino acids. Germline values: CDR1 LGHNT, CDR2 FRNRAP. V gave up 3 bases and J gave up 1 base; unmatched junction bases: 4. DNA for the CDR3: TGTGCTAGTGGTTTCGGGACAGGGTATTCTGGGGCCAACGTCCTGACTTTC. Protein sequence: CASGFGTGYSGANVLTF. The full variable domain, in which reference TRBV12-5 and TRBJ2-6 provide the parts outside the CDR3, is DARVTQTPRHKVTEMGQEVTMRCQPILGHNTVFWYRQTMMQGLELLAYFRNRAPLDDSGMPKDRFSAEMPDATLATLKIQPSEPRDSAVYFCASGFGTGYSGANVLTFGAGSRLTVL.

The count of this clone is one. The CDR3 region is CASSTDGRGEQFF. The CDR3 DNA sequence: TGCGCCAGCAGCACCGACGGACGCGGTGAGCAGTTCTTC. The chain has TRBV5-1 and TRBJ2-1; D unclear. Trimming cost V 4 bases and J 9 bases, with 14 bases left between them. The length of the CDR3 is 13 residues. Germline CDR1 reads SGHRS; CDR2 reads YFSETQ.

This clone showed up just once. J is TRBJ2-7 and V is TRBV5-4; D possibly matches TRBD1 or TRBD2 (5 bases each). Germline CDR1 and CDR2: SGHNT and YYREEE (reference sequence). Trimming pared 3 bases from V and 7 bases from J, leaving 14 bases between. The CDR3 is made up of 13 amino acids. The CDR3 DNA reads as TGTGCCAGCAGCTGGGACCGCAAGAGGGAGCAGTACTTC. It is translated as CASSWDRKREQYF.

The genes are TRBV7-3 and TRBJ2-5; tentative D call: TRBD2 (7 bases). The length of the CDR3 is 15 residues. Germline lookup yields CDR1 SGHTA and CDR2 FQGTGA. V was clipped by 5 bases and J by 2 bases, with 15 bases between them. Here the CDR3 reads CASSRHGGAQETQYF. CDR3 bases: TGTGCCAGCAGCCGACATGGGGGGGCGCAAGAGACCCAGTACTTC.